This TCR beta chain stems from a study of cytotoxic CD8 clonotypes in ibrutinib-treated CLL. About the study: Average yields of approximately 260,000 productive templates and 94,082 productive rearrangements characterized the samples.

Germline loops: CDR1 SGHDN, CDR2 FVKESK. With V trimmed by 5 bases and J by 8 bases, 6 bases remained unmatched. The CDR3 spans 13 residues. As regards this clone: Its antigen is still unknown.

Sequenced by immunoSEQ multiplex PCR; TCRdb stores in-frame clones only, minus some. Among approximately 70,000 clones listed, roughly nine tenths were seen once. Whole-study findings and limits: Exceeding age-matched healthy donors, baseline clonality also tracked the counts of circulating CD8+ T cells.

J is TRBJ1-2 and V is TRBV14; 9 nucleotides match TRBD1. The TCR originated in a human donor with chronic lymphocytic leukemia. The sample in question was PBMCs, obtained after 12 months of ibrutinib treatment. CDR3 nucleotide sequence: TGTGCCAGCAGCGACACAGGGGGCGCGGGCTACACCTTC. Its translation is CASSDTGGAGYTF. Full variable domain (rest looked up from reference TRBV14 and TRBJ1-2): EAGVTQFPSHSVIEKGQTVTLRCDPISGHDNLYWYRRVMGKEIKFLLHFVKESKQDESGMPNNRFLAERTGGTYSTLKVQPAELEDSGVYFCASSDTGGAGYTFGSGTRLTVV.